Here is one TCR beta chain with its context. These data come from a study of cytomegalovirus exposure and HLA in healthy donors. Deletions cut 4 bases from V and 4 bases from J, with 14 bases between. The CDR3 sequence is 15 residues long. The V gene's germline CDR1 is SGHRS and CDR2 YFSETQ. Vbeta (60) and Jbeta (13) primers were used in the PCR. Assay used: immunoSEQ multiplex PCR; TCRdb lists only in-frame clones, some missing. The sample lists approximately 120,000 clones, around 76% seen once, with approximately 12% in the top ten. The chain couples TRBV5-1 to TRBJ1-4; the D gene is possibly TRBD1 (5 bases). Sequenced sample: PBMCs. The sequence came from a woman in her thirties or forties in good health and CMV-seropositive. CDR3 in amino acids: CASSLEGLSNEKLFF. The CDR3 DNA is TGCGCCAGCAGCCTGGAGGGACTGAGTAATGAAAAACTGTTTTTT.